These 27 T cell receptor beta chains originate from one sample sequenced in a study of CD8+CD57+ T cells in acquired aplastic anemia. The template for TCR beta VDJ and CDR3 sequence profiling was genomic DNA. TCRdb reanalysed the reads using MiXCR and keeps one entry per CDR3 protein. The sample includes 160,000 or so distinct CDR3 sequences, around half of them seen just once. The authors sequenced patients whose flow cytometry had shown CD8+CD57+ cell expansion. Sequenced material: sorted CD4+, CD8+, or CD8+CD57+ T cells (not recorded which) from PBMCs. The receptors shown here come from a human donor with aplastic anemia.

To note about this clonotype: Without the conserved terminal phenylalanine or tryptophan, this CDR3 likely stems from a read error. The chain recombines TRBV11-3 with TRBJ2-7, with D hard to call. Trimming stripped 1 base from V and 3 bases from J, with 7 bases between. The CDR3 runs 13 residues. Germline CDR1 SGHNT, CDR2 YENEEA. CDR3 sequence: CASSLGASYEQYL. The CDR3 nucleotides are TGTGCCAGCAGCTTAGGGGCCAGCTACGAGCAGTACCTC.

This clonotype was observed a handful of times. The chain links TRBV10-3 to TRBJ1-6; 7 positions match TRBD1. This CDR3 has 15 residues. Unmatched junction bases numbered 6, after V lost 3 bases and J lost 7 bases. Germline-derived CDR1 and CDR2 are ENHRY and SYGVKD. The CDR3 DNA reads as TGTGCCATCAGTGAACGTGGGACAGACAATTCACCCCTCCACTTT. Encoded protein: CAISERGTDNSPLHF.

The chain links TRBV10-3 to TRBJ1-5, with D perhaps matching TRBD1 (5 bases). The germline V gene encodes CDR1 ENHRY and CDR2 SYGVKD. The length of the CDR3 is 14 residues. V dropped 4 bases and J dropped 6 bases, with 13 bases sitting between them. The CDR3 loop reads CAISVGVLGQPQHF. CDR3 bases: TGTGCCATCAGTGTAGGGGTCCTGGGTCAGCCCCAGCATTTT.

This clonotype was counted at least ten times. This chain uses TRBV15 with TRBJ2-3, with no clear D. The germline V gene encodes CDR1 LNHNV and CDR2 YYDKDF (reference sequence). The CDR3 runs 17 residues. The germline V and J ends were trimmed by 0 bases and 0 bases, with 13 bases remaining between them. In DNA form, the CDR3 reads TGTGCCACCAGCAGAGATGGCACTTACTCGAGCACAGATACGCAGTATTTT. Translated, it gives CATSRDGTYSSTDTQYF.

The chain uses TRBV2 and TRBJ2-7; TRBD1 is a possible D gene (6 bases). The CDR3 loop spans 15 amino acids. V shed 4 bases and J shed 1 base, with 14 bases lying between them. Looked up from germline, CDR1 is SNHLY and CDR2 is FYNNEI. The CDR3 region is CASSVGRDTSYEQYF. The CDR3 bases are TGTGCCAGCAGTGTTGGCAGGGACACTTCCTACGAGCAGTACTTC.

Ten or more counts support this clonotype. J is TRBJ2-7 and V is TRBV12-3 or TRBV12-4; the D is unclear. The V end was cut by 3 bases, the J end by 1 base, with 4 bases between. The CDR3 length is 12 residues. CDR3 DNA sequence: TGTGCCAGCAGTTTTACGTCCTACGAGCAGTACTTC. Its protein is CASSFTSYEQYF.

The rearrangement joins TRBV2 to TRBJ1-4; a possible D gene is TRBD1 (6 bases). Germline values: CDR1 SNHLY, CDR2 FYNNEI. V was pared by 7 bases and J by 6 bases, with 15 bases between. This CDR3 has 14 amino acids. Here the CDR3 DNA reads TGTGCCAGCACTCGGCAGGGGTCGTATGAAAAACTGTTTTTT. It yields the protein CASTRQGSYEKLFF.

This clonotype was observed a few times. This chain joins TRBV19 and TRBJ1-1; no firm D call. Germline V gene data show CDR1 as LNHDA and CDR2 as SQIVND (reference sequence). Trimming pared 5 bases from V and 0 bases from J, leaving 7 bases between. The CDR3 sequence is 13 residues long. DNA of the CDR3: TGTGCCAGTAGTGCGGAACTGAACACTGAAGCTTTCTTT. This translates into CASSAELNTEAFF.

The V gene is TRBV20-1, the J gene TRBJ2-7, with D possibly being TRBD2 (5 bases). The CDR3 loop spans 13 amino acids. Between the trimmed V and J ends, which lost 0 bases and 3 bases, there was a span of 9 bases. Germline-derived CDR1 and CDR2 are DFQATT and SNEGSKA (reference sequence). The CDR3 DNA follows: TGCAGTGCTAGAGATAGTACTAGCTACGAGCAGTACTTC. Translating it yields CSARDSTSYEQYF.

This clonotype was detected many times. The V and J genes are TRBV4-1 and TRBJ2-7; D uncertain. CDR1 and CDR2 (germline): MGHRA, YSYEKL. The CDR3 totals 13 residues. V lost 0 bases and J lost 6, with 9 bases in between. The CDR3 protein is CASSQDLRLEQYF. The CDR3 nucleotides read TGCGCCAGCAGCCAAGATCTCAGACTCGAGCAGTACTTC.

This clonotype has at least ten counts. CDR3 in DNA: TGTGCCAGCAGTGAAGTGAGGACTAAAGGGACAGATACGCAGTATTTT. Translated, it gives CASSEVRTKGTDTQYF. The genes are TRBV25-1 and TRBJ2-3, with D possibly TRBD2 on 6 matching bases. V was cut by 2 bases and J by 3 bases, with 15 bases left in between. Germline CDR1 and CDR2: MGHDK and SYGVNS. CDR3 length equals 16 residues.

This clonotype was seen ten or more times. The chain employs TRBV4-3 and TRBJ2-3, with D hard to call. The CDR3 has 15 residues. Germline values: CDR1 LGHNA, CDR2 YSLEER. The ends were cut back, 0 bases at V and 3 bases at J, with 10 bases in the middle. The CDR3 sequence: CASSQELMATDTQYF. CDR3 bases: TGCGCCAGCAGCCAAGAGCTTATGGCGACAGATACGCAGTATTTT.

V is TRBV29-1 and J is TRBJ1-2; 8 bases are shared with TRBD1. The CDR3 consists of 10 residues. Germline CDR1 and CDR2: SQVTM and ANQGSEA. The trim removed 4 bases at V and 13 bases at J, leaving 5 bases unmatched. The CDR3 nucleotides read TGCAGCGTTGTAGTGCAGGGGGCCACCTTC. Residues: CSVVVQGATF.

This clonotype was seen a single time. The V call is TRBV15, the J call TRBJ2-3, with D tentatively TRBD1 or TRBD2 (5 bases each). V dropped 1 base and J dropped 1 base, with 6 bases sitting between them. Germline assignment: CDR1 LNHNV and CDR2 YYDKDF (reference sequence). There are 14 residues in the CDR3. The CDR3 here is CATSRGGGTDTQYF. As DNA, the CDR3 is TGTGCCACCAGCAGAGGAGGGGGCACAGATACGCAGTATTTT.

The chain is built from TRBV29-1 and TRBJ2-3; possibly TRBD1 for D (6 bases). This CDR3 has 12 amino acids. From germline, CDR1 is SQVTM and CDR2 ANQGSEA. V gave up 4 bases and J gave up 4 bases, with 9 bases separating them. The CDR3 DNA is TGCAGCGTTGGACAGGATGCAGATACGCAGTATTTT. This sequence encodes CSVGQDADTQYF.

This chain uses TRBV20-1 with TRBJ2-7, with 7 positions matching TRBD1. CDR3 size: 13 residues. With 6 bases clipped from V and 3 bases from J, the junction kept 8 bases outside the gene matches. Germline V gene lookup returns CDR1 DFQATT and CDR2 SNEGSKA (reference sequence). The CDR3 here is CSAKDRLVYEQYF. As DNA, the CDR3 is TGCAGTGCGAAGGACAGGCTAGTCTACGAGCAGTACTTC.

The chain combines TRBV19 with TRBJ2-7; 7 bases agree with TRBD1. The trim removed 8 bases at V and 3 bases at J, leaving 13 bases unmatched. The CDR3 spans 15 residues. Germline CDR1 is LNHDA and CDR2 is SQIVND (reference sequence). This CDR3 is CASSKGTGDFYEQYF. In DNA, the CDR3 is TGTGCCAGTTCCAAGGGCACAGGGGATTTCTACGAGCAGTACTTC. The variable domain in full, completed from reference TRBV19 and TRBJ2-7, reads DGGITQSPKYLFRKEGQNVTLSCEQNLNHDAMYWYRQDPGQGLRLIYYSQIVNDFQKGDIAEGYSVSREKKESFPLTVTSAQKNPTAFYLCASSKGTGDFYEQYFGPGTRLTVT.

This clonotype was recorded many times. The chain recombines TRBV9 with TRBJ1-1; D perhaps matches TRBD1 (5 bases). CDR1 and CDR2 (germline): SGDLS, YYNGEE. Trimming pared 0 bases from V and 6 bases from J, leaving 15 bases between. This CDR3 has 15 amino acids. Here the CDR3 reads CASSVAQGVGAEAFF. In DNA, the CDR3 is TGTGCCAGCAGCGTAGCCCAGGGAGTCGGCGCTGAAGCTTTCTTT.

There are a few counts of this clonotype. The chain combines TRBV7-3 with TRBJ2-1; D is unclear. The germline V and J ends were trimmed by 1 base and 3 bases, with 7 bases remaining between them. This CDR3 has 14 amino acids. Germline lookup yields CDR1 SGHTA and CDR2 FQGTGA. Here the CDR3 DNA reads TGTGCCAGCAGCTTAAGGGCCAACTACAATGAGCAGTTCTTC. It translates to CASSLRANYNEQFF.

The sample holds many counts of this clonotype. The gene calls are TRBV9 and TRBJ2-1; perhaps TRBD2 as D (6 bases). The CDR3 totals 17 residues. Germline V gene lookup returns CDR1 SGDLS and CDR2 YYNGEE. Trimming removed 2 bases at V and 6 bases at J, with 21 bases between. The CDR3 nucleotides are TGTGCCAGCAGCGTGCCCGAGGAGGAGGGCCTTCTCAATGAGCAGTTCTTC. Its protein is CASSVPEEEGLLNEQFF. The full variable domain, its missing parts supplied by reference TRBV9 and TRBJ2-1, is DSGVTQTPKHLITATGQRVTLRCSPRSGDLSVYWYQQSLDQGLQFLIQYYNGEERAKGNILERFSAQQFPDLHSELNLSSLELGDSALYFCASSVPEEEGLLNEQFFGPGTRLTVL.

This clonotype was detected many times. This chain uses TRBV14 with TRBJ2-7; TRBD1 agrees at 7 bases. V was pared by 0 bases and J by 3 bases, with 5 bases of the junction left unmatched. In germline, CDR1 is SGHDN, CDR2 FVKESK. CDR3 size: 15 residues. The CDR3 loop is CASSQDTGTVYEQYF. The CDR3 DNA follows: TGTGCCAGCAGCCAAGACACCGGGACAGTCTACGAGCAGTACTTC.

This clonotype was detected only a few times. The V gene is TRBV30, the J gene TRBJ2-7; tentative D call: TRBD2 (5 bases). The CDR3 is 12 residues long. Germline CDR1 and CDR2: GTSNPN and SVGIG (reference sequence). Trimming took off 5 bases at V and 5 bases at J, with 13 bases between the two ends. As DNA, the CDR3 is TGTGCCTGGGACGAGGGTTTCGACGAGCAGTACTTC. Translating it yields CAWDEGFDEQYF.

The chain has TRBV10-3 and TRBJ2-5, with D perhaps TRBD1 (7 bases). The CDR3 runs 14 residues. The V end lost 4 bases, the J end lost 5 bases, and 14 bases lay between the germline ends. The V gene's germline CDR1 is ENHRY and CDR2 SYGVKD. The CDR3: CAISAGRGRETQYF. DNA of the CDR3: TGTGCCATCAGTGCCGGCAGGGGGAGGGAGACCCAGTACTTC.

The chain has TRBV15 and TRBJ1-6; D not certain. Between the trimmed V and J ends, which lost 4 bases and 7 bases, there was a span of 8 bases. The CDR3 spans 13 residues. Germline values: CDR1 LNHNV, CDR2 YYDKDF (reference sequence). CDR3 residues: CATSKGANSPLHF. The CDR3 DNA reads TGTGCCACCAGCAAAGGAGCAAATTCACCCCTCCACTTT.

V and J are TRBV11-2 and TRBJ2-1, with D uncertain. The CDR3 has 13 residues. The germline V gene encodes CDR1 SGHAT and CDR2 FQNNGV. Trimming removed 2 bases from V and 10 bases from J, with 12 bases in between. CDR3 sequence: CASSLYSLGEQFF. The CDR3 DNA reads TGTGCCAGCAGCTTATATTCTCTGGGAGAGCAGTTCTTC.

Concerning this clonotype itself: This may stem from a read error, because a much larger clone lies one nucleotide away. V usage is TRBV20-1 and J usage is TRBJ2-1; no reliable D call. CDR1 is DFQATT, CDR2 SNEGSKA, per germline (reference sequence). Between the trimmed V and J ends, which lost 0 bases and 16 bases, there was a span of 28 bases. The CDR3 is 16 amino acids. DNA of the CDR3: TGCAGTGCTAGAGATGACTCGTTACCACCCTACAATGGGCATTTCTTC. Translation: CSARDDSLPPYNGHFF.

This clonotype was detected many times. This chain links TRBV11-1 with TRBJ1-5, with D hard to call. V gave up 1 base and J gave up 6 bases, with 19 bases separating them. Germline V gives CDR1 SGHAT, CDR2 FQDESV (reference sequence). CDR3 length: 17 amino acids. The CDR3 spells CASSLVLIGGRSQPQHF. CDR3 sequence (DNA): TGTGCCAGCAGCTTAGTTTTGATAGGAGGCCGAAGTCAGCCCCAGCATTTT.